Below, 15 T cell receptor beta chains from the same sample are listed, as sequenced in a study of CD8 T cells in Susac syndrome. RNA in amounts of roughly 0.5 to 1 ug was reverse transcribed with random hexamers. One entry per CDR3 protein, called by TCRdb with MiXCR from the immunoSEQ multiplex PCR reads. The sample includes more than 150,000 distinct CDR3 sequences, roughly 95% of them seen just once. The specimen sequenced was CD8+ T cells from PBMCs. Every receptor here comes from a human donor with multiple sclerosis.

This chain uses TRBV10-2 with TRBJ2-5; D is possibly TRBD1 (5 bases). Germline assignment: CDR1 WSHSY and CDR2 SAAADI. The CDR3 spans 14 residues. The ends were cut back, 5 bases at V and 5 bases at J, with 15 bases in the middle. The CDR3: CASSNPGPRETQYF. The CDR3 DNA reads TGCGCCAGCAGTAACCCAGGGCCCAGGGAGACCCAGTACTTC.

V and J are TRBV5-4 and TRBJ2-7, with unresolved D. Germline CDR1 and CDR2: SGHNT and YYREEE (reference sequence). This CDR3 comprises 12 residues. V lost 2 bases and J lost 0, with 3 bases in between. The chain's CDR3 is CASSFASYEQYF. DNA for the CDR3: TGTGCCAGCAGCTTTGCCTCCTACGAGCAGTACTTC.

The chain uses TRBV5-6 and TRBJ2-1; 7 bases are a match to TRBD1. J was trimmed by 6 bases and V by 3 bases; bases with no gene match: 12. This CDR3 region has 16 residues. Germline lookup yields CDR1 SGHDT and CDR2 YYEEEE. The CDR3 DNA reads TGTGCCAGCAGCTCGTGGGACAGTAGGATTTTCAATGAGCAGTTCTTC. This gives the protein CASSSWDSRIFNEQFF.

The genes are TRBV7-9 and TRBJ2-5, with D uncertain. Germline V lookup: CDR1 SEHNR, CDR2 FQNEAQ (reference sequence). The CDR3 length is 13 residues. V was trimmed by 3 bases and J by 1 base, leaving 6 bases between them. The CDR3 loop reads CASSFPIQETQYF. The CDR3 DNA follows: TGTGCCAGCAGCTTTCCTATCCAAGAGACCCAGTACTTC.

The rearrangement uses TRBV3-1 and TRBJ2-7; a weak D match, TRBD2 (5 bases). The CDR3 is 14 amino acids. Per the germline V gene, CDR1 is LGHDT and CDR2 is YNNKEL (reference sequence). V was cut by 5 bases and J by 0 bases, with 11 bases left in between. CDR3 sequence: CASSGSPDSYEQYV. The CDR3 bases are TGTGCCAGCAGCGGGAGTCCAGACTCCTACGAGCAGTACGTC.

The rearrangement links TRBV7-2 to TRBJ2-3; the D gene is possibly TRBD2 (7 bases). Trimming left V 4 bases short and J 4 bases short, with 15 bases between. Germline values: CDR1 SGHTA, CDR2 FQGNSA. The CDR3 has 15 amino acids. The DNA for the CDR3 is TGTGCCAGCAGCTACCTAGGGGGGGCGGCAGATACGCAGTATTTT. This encodes CASSYLGGAADTQYF.

This chain connects TRBV29-1 to TRBJ2-3; 10 bases match TRBD2. This CDR3 is built from 15 residues. The germline V gene has CDR1 SQVTM and CDR2 ANQGSEA. Unmatched junction bases numbered 7, after V lost 4 bases and J lost 3 bases. The CDR3: CSVVGLAGATDTQYF. The CDR3 DNA follows: TGCAGCGTTGTAGGCCTAGCGGGGGCAACAGATACGCAGTATTTT.

V usage is TRBV12-3 or TRBV12-4 and J usage is TRBJ2-4, with D possibly matching TRBD2 (6 bases). Between the trimmed V and J ends, which lost 6 bases and 6 bases, there was a span of 12 bases. The CDR3 is 13 residues long. CDR3 residues: CASSLGGTNIQYF. CDR3 bases: TGTGCCAGCAGCTTGGGCGGGACAAACATTCAGTACTTC.

J is TRBJ2-3 and V is TRBV11-2, with D hard to call. The CDR3 loop spans 16 amino acids. Germline assignment: CDR1 SGHAT and CDR2 FQNNGV. The V and J ends lost 2 bases and 0 bases respectively, with 12 bases between them. CDR3 bases: TGTGCCAGCAGCTTAAGCCCGTCGCTGAGCACAGATACGCAGTATTTT. Its protein product is CASSLSPSLSTDTQYF.

The chain has TRBV7-2 and TRBJ2-1; D remains ambiguous. V lost 3 bases, J lost 4 bases, and 10 bases lay in between. Germline CDR1 reads SGHTA; CDR2 reads FQGNSA. There are 14 residues in the CDR3. In nucleotides, the CDR3 is TGTGCCAGCAGCTTGGACGGTCGTTACAATGAGCAGTTCTTC. It encodes CASSLDGRYNEQFF.

The sample holds one count of this clonotype. The rearrangement joins TRBV25-1 to TRBJ2-5; the D gene is possibly TRBD1 (5 bases). The germline CDR1 and CDR2 sequences are MGHDK and SYGVNS. Trimming took 3 bases from V and 1 from J, leaving 12 bases between them. The CDR3 runs to 15 residues. CDR3 sequence reads: CASSEGRVGQETQYF. CDR3 DNA: TGTGCCAGCAGTGAGGGCAGGGTAGGCCAAGAGACCCAGTACTTC.

This sequence joins TRBV12-3 or TRBV12-4 and TRBJ2-4; 7 bases agree with TRBD1. This CDR3 comprises 16 residues. The ends lost 3 bases at V and 8 bases at J; junction bases unmatched: 13. CDR3 amino acids: CASSFDETGSRHIQYF. Here the CDR3 DNA reads TGTGCCAGCAGTTTCGACGAGACAGGGAGTCGACACATTCAGTACTTC.

The chain employs TRBV25-1 and TRBJ1-1; 7 nucleotides line up with TRBD1. V dropped 3 bases and J dropped 1; count of bases not matched to a gene: 8. There are 16 residues in the CDR3. CDR1 is MGHDK and CDR2 is SYGVNS in the germline V gene. The chain's CDR3 is CASSDHRTGANTEAFF. In DNA, the CDR3 is TGTGCCAGCAGTGACCACCGGACAGGCGCGAACACTGAAGCTTTCTTT.

This chain joins TRBV14 and TRBJ2-3; TRBD2 is a possible D gene (6 bases). V gave up 1 base and J gave up 8 bases, with 16 bases separating them. Germline values: CDR1 SGHDN, CDR2 FVKESK. The CDR3 is 15 residues long. The CDR3 sequence: CASSQARLVKGTQYF. The CDR3 DNA is TGTGCCAGCAGCCAAGCGAGACTAGTGAAGGGTACGCAGTATTTT.

This chain connects TRBV27 to TRBJ1-1; D is ambiguous. The CDR3 extends over 14 amino acids. V lost 2 bases to trimming and J lost 1 base, with 8 bases between them. CDR1 and CDR2 from the germline V gene are MNHEY and SMNVEV (reference sequence). CDR3 in amino acids: CASSLMPRNTEAFF. The CDR3 DNA is TGTGCCAGCAGTTTAATGCCCAGGAACACTGAAGCTTTCTTT.